This T cell receptor (beta chain) was profiled in a study of CD8 T cells in ankylosing spondylitis. This clonotype has a single count. Per germline, CDR1 MNHNS and CDR2 SASEGT. The V end lost 7 bases, the J end lost 6 bases, and 15 bases lay between the germline ends. The CDR3 length is 13 residues. The authors made TCR beta libraries by quantitative 5'-RACE with molecular barcodes. Each CDR3 protein is one row after TCRdb ran MiXCR on the 5' RACE reads. Here the sample spans 270,000 or so distinct CDR3 sequences, 18% being singletons. This chain joins TRBV6-1 and TRBJ1-2; D uncertain. This clonotype was sampled from a male donor with ankylosing spondylitis or in good health (not recorded which). The sample was blood, either unsorted or a sorted T cell fraction (not recorded which). CDR3 residues: CASTPSKVDGYTF. DNA of the CDR3: TGTGCCAGCACCCCCTCCAAGGTCGATGGCTACACCTTC.